This TCR beta chain was profiled in a study of cytotoxic CD8 clonotypes in ibrutinib-treated CLL. Overall study: Responses: around 25 partial, 2 complete; after median approximately six years, 14 stayed remitted, roughly 12 progressed. Productive templates per sample averaged roughly 250,000; productive rearrangements, 94,082.

The study's findings and limits: Samples were collected at differing times from sustained-remission and progressing patients. Public clonotypes, rarely seen, contracted or held steady on treatment.

CDR1 SGHRS and CDR2 YFSETQ come from the germline V gene. This CDR3 has 14 amino acids. Profiled with immunoSEQ multiplex PCR; TCRdb holds only in-frame clones, not every one. This sample has approximately 32,000 clones, with almost 70% found just once. As to this clone: The antigen is unknown. A read error may account for a junction end that differs from germline.

The source material was PBMCs, sampled before ibrutinib treatment. This TCR came from a human donor with chronic lymphocytic leukemia. The gene calls are TRBV5-1 and TRBJ1-2; D call uncertain. The DNA of the CDR3 is TGCGCCAGCAACTTGGGGATTTATAGCTATGGCTACACCTTC. It yields the protein CASNLGIYSYGYTF. Together with reference TRBV5-1 and TRBJ1-2, the CDR3 gives the full variable domain: KAGVTQTPRYLIKTRGQQVTLSCSPISGHRSVSWYQQTPGQGLQFLFEYFSETQRNKGNFPGRFSGRQFSNSRSEMNVSTLELGDSALYLCASNLGIYSYGYTFGSGTRLTVV.